This TCR beta chain was sequenced in a study of Graves' ophthalmopathy and Graves' hyperthyroidism. Study at large: A follow-up of 18 months without ophthalmopathy meant that hyperthyroidism was stable. General observations from the study: Most clonotypes expanded in thyroid above 0.001 frequency were present in blood too. A classifier, a 13-signature model, separated ophthalmopathy from stable hyperthyroidism with about 88% sensitivity and approximately 81% specificity.

Among the hyperthyroidism patients, all were newly diagnosed, aged 18 to 65, with under 2 months' duration. This clonotype came up many times. The antigen is not known. From RNA, the CDR3 regions of TCR beta chains were amplified and sequenced. The library came from an HTBI-primed first-round RT-PCR and a second-round multiplex PCR. TCRdb independently ran MiXCR on the multiplex PCR reads; one entry per CDR3 protein. In the table there are a few hundred thousand distinct CDR3 sequences, about 40% of which are singletons. Trimming pared 6 bases from V and 1 base from J, leaving 9 bases between. This CDR3 comprises 13 residues.

This TCR was recovered from an adult man with Graves' hyperthyroidism. The sequencing input was peripheral blood or thyroid tissue (not recorded which). The gene calls are TRBV12-3 or TRBV12-4 and TRBJ1-1; possible D gene TRBD1, 5 bases. The CDR3 nucleotides read TGTGCCAGCAGATCCAGGGAGAACACTGAAGCTTTCTTT. Protein: CASRSRENTEAFF.